This T cell receptor beta chain was retrieved from a study of Tregs in tolerant kidney transplant recipients. Sequencing used immunoSEQ multiplex PCR; TCRdb keeps in-frame clones, though not all of them. The table shows around 64,000 clones, with 80% to 90% occurring only once. Comment on this clone: Other DNA sequences in the sample encode the same CDR3.

CDR1 LGHNT and CDR2 FRNRAP come from the germline V gene. This CDR3 has 20 residues. V was clipped by 5 bases and J by 1 base, with 26 bases between them. Recipients received nonmyeloablative bone marrow transplants from related graft donors, with transient mixed chimerism. Unstimulated regulatory T cells (CD4+CD25+CD127-), CD4+CD25- non-regulatory cells, CD4 and CD8 cells were FACS-sorted from thawed PBMCs. The J gene is TRBJ2-2, the V gene TRBV12-5; a weak D match, TRBD2 (6 bases). The source was CD4+ T cells from blood (PBMCs), collected 6 months after the transplant. This sequence originates from a human patient who received a combined kidney and bone marrow transplant. A share of the T cells may be of graft donor origin. The CDR3 is CASGTRGVRGLARNTGELFF. The CDR3 bases are TGTGCTAGTGGTACCCGCGGAGTGCGTGGTCTAGCGAGGAACACCGGGGAGCTGTTTTTT.